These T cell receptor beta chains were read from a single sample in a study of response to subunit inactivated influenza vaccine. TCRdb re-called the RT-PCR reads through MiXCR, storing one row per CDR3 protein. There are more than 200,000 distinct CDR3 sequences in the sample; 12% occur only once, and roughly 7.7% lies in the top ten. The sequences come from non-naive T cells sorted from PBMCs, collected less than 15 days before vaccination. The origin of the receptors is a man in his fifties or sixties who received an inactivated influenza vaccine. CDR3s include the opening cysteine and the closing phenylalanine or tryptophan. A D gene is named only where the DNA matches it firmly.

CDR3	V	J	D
CASSFLQAYEQYF	TRBV7-2	TRBJ2-7	.
CSSSKEGGTDTQYF	TRBV29-1	TRBJ2-3	.
CSATEGGQETQYF	TRBV20-1	TRBJ2-5	.
CASSLGFPTEAFF	TRBV28	TRBJ1-1	.
CASSGTESGNEQFF	TRBV5-1	TRBJ2-1	TRBD1
CAWRTSGRVNEQFF	TRBV30	TRBJ2-1	TRBD2
CSARVWTSGRTRYNEQFF	TRBV20-1	TRBJ2-1	TRBD2
CSVGGGFNAEQYF	TRBV29-1	TRBJ2-7	TRBD2
CASRTGGLFEAFF	TRBV12-3/TRBV12-4	TRBJ1-1	.
CASSLTSGGDNEQFF	TRBV7-2	TRBJ2-1	TRBD2
CSVGKGTTDTQYF	TRBV29-1	TRBJ2-3	.
CASSRSDNLYEQYF	TRBV28	TRBJ2-7	.